This T cell receptor beta chain is from a study of blood T cell repertoires in COVID-19. Study context: The study drew acute and convalescent COVID-19 samples from the United States, Italy and Spain. PBMCs, B-cell-depleted T cells, or T cells were the source of the cDNA or gDNA that made up the material.

CDR3 length: 14 amino acids. Germline CDR1 reads SGHDT; CDR2 reads YYEEEE. Trimming took off 1 base at V and 0 bases at J, with 5 bases between the two ends. Authors' processing steps: Amplifying reference gene primers gave estimates of nucleated cell counts. Profiled with immunoSEQ multiplex PCR; TCRdb holds only in-frame clones, not every one. That table gives V, J and clone size, and the DNA gave D and trimming. Among about 120,000 clones listed, approximately 80% were seen once. The material sequenced was peripheral blood. This chain links TRBV5-6 with TRBJ2-4; D remains unclear. The clonotype was recovered from a man in his forties with active or convalescent COVID-19. CDR3 coding DNA: TGTGCCAGCAGCTTGTTCCTAGCCAAAAACATTCAGTACTTC. Translation gives CASSLFLAKNIQYF.